This T cell receptor (beta chain) was observed in a study of cytomegalovirus exposure and HLA in healthy donors. At the level of the study: There were fewer than 130 million unique TCR beta sequences, drawn from approximately 180 million T cells, in an earlier analysis. Findings of the study overall: It emerged from a later analysis that several of the most significant clusters appeared to be linked to common viral pathogens.

Primers for the PCR totalled 60 Vbeta and 13 Jbeta. Only in-frame clones appear in the TCRdb table, and some are missing; sequencing was by immunoSEQ multiplex PCR. The sample records under 200,000 clones, about 75% being singletons. As concerns this clone: The antigen remains undetermined.

V lost 5 bases and J lost 2, with 8 bases in between. Germline-derived CDR1 and CDR2 are SGHTA and FQGTGA. The CDR3 consists of 13 residues. Input material: PBMCs. The V call is TRBV7-3, the J call TRBJ2-3, with no clear D. The TCR originated in a woman aged 45-59 years in good health and CMV-seropositive. The chain's CDR3 is CASSTPNTDTQYF. CDR3 in DNA: TGTGCCAGCAGCACCCCTAACACAGATACGCAGTATTTT.